The T cell receptor (beta chain) described here comes from a study of T cell responses to AZD1222 COVID-19 vaccine. General study results and limits: With dominance at 160-218 and 743-854, vaccine-associated CD4 TCRs spanned spike. Recipients of two AZD1222 doses showed rising Spike-specific TCR breadth and depth. In a largely white British group with more females than males, clonal diversity was possibly underestimated.

Measured with immunoSEQ multiplex PCR; TCRdb has only the in-frame clones, and not every one. The table has tens of thousands of clones, 85% to 90% seen once. Of note for this clone: Its target is unknown.

Sequenced material: peripheral blood, taken on day 0 of MenACWY control vaccination. This TCR was recovered from an adult in good health.

The CDR3 coding sequence is TGTGCCAGCTCCCCTAGGACTAGCGGGAGTTCAGAGACCCAGTACTTC. This encodes CASSPRTSGSSETQYF. The chain is built from TRBV18 and TRBJ2-5; TRBD2 aligns across 13 bases. V shed 6 bases, J shed 4 bases, and the junction held 8 bases outside the gene matches. Germline V gene lookup returns CDR1 KGHSH and CDR2 LQKENI. CDR3 size: 16 residues.